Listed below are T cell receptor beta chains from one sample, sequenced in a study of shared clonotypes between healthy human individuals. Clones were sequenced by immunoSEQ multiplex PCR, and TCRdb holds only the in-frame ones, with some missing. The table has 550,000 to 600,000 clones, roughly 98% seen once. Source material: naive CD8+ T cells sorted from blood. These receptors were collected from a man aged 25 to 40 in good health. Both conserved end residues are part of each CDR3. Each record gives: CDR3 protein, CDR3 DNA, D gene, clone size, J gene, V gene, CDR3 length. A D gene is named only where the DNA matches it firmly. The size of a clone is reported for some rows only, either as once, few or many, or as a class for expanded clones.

CDR3aa: CASSESYGIQPQHF
CDR3nt: TGTGCCAGCAGTGAATCGTACGGAATTCAGCCCCAGCATTTT
d_gene: .
abundance: .
j_gene: TRBJ1-5
v_gene: TRBV25-1
len: 14

CDR3aa: CASSPPRGGQETQYF
CDR3nt: TGCGCCAGCAGCCCCCCCAGAGGCGGTCAAGAGACCCAGTACTTC
d_gene: .
abundance: .
j_gene: TRBJ2-5
v_gene: TRBV5-1
len: 15

CDR3aa: CASSEQQGGSYGYTF
CDR3nt: TGTGCCAGCAGTGAGCAGCAGGGGGGAAGCTATGGCTACACCTTC
d_gene: TRBD1
abundance: once
j_gene: TRBJ1-2
v_gene: TRBV6-4
len: 15

CDR3aa: CASSESGAPYNEQFF
CDR3nt: TGTGCCAGCAGCGAAAGTGGTGCCCCTTACAATGAGCAGTTCTTC
d_gene: .
abundance: .
j_gene: TRBJ2-1
v_gene: TRBV9
len: 15

CDR3aa: CASSLVVGEQFF
CDR3nt: TGTGCCAGCAGCTTAGTTGTCGGTGAGCAGTTCTTC
d_gene: .
abundance: once
j_gene: TRBJ2-1
v_gene: TRBV13
len: 12

CDR3aa: CASSLEFHLEQYF
CDR3nt: TGTGCCAGCAGCTTAGAATTCCACTTGGAGCAGTACTTC
d_gene: .
abundance: .
j_gene: TRBJ2-7
v_gene: TRBV11-2
len: 13

CDR3aa: CASSRLAGQAKNIQYF
CDR3nt: TGTGCCAGCAGCCGGTTAGCAGGGCAGGCCAAAAACATTCAGTACTTC
d_gene: .
abundance: .
j_gene: TRBJ2-4
v_gene: TRBV7-9
len: 16

CDR3aa: CASKLSPPDTQYF
CDR3nt: TGTGCCAGCAAGCTGAGCCCCCCAGATACGCAGTATTTT
d_gene: .
abundance: .
j_gene: TRBJ2-3
v_gene: TRBV2
len: 13

CDR3aa: CASSYPGTGGEQYF
CDR3nt: TGTGCCAGCAGTTACCCCGGGACAGGGGGCGAGCAGTACTTC
d_gene: TRBD1
abundance: .
j_gene: TRBJ2-7
v_gene: TRBV27
len: 14

CDR3aa: CASGDSGTRYF
CDR3nt: TGCGCCAGCGGAGACTCCGGGACTAGGTACTTC
d_gene: TRBD2
abundance: .
j_gene: TRBJ2-4
v_gene: TRBV10-2
len: 11

CDR3aa: CASSSILGRVNQPQHF
CDR3nt: TGTGCCAGCAGTTCCATTTTAGGGAGAGTAAATCAGCCCCAGCATTTT
d_gene: .
abundance: .
j_gene: TRBJ1-5
v_gene: TRBV6-5
len: 16

CDR3aa: CASSLGMGPYEQYF
CDR3nt: TGTGCCAGCAGTTTGGGCATGGGGCCCTACGAGCAGTACTTC
d_gene: .
abundance: .
j_gene: TRBJ2-7
v_gene: TRBV27
len: 14

CDR3aa: CATNGGEREQFF
CDR3nt: TGTGCCACCAATGGAGGGGAGCGTGAGCAGTTCTTC
d_gene: .
abundance: .
j_gene: TRBJ2-1
v_gene: TRBV27
len: 12

CDR3aa: CASNKGGSTDTQYF
CDR3nt: TGTGCCAGCAACAAGGGCGGTAGCACAGATACGCAGTATTTT
d_gene: .
abundance: .
j_gene: TRBJ2-3
v_gene: TRBV27
len: 14

CDR3aa: CAWSDGGNFYEQYF
CDR3nt: TGTGCCTGGAGTGACGGCGGAAACTTCTACGAGCAGTACTTC
d_gene: .
abundance: .
j_gene: TRBJ2-7
v_gene: TRBV30
len: 14

CDR3aa: CASTDFLGETNTEAFF
CDR3nt: TGTGCCAGCACAGACTTTTTAGGTGAGACGAACACTGAAGCTTTCTTT
d_gene: .
abundance: .
j_gene: TRBJ1-1
v_gene: TRBV2
len: 16

CDR3aa: CASSHLTSEETQYF
CDR3nt: TGTGCCAGCAGTCACCTCACATCTGAAGAGACCCAGTACTTC
d_gene: .
abundance: .
j_gene: TRBJ2-5
v_gene: TRBV6-5
len: 14

CDR3aa: CASSPWVSGGHDTQYF
CDR3nt: TGTGCCAGCAGTCCCTGGGTTAGCGGGGGCCATGATACGCAGTATTTT
d_gene: TRBD2
abundance: .
j_gene: TRBJ2-3
v_gene: TRBV27
len: 16

CDR3aa: CASSLSGVGNQPQHF
CDR3nt: TGTGCCAGCAGTTTATCAGGGGTTGGCAATCAGCCCCAGCATTTT
d_gene: .
abundance: .
j_gene: TRBJ1-5
v_gene: TRBV27
len: 15

CDR3aa: CASRGTGGYEQYF
CDR3nt: TGTGCCAGCAGGGGAACAGGGGGCTACGAGCAGTACTTC
d_gene: TRBD1
abundance: .
j_gene: TRBJ2-7
v_gene: TRBV7-9
len: 13

CDR3aa: CASSLTLAVYEQYF
CDR3nt: TGTGCCAGCAGCTTGACACTAGCGGTATACGAGCAGTACTTC
d_gene: TRBD2
abundance: .
j_gene: TRBJ2-7
v_gene: TRBV5-6
len: 14

CDR3aa: CSVEREDTEAFF
CDR3nt: TGCAGCGTTGAAAGGGAGGACACTGAAGCTTTCTTT
d_gene: .
abundance: .
j_gene: TRBJ1-1
v_gene: TRBV29-1
len: 12

CDR3aa: CASSLSRAYTQYF
CDR3nt: TGTGCCAGCAGTTTAAGTCGCGCTTATACGCAGTATTTT
d_gene: .
abundance: .
j_gene: TRBJ2-3
v_gene: TRBV27
len: 13

CDR3aa: CASSHLSEQYF
CDR3nt: TGTGCCAGCAGCCACCTCTCCGAGCAGTACTTC
d_gene: .
abundance: .
j_gene: TRBJ2-7
v_gene: TRBV11-2
len: 11

CDR3aa: CASRGDYGYTF
CDR3nt: TGTGCCAGCCGTGGGGACTATGGCTACACCTTC
d_gene: .
abundance: .
j_gene: TRBJ1-2
v_gene: TRBV5-8
len: 11

CDR3aa: CASSQELRTEAFF
CDR3nt: TGCGCCAGCAGCCAAGAGCTCCGAACTGAAGCTTTCTTT
d_gene: .
abundance: .
j_gene: TRBJ1-1
v_gene: TRBV4-1
len: 13

CDR3aa: CATSRDPPLIGSYNEQFF
CDR3nt: TGTGCCACCAGCAGAGATCCTCCTCTTATCGGGTCGTACAATGAGCAGTTCTTC
d_gene: .
abundance: .
j_gene: TRBJ2-1
v_gene: TRBV15
len: 18

CDR3aa: CASSEGPGPRGDTQYF
CDR3nt: TGTGCCAGCAGTGAGGGACCGGGACCCCGCGGGGATACGCAGTATTTT
d_gene: .
abundance: once
j_gene: TRBJ2-3
v_gene: TRBV6-4
len: 16

CDR3aa: CASSQDSTEQYF
CDR3nt: TGCGCCAGCAGCCAAGATTCAACAGAGCAGTACTTC
d_gene: .
abundance: .
j_gene: TRBJ2-7
v_gene: TRBV4-1
len: 12

CDR3aa: CASSLPYADSPNTGELFF
CDR3nt: TGTGCCAGCAGCTTACCTTACGCTGACTCACCAAACACCGGGGAGCTGTTTTTT
d_gene: .
abundance: .
j_gene: TRBJ2-2
v_gene: TRBV11-2
len: 18

CDR3aa: CAISESIAGESETQYF
CDR3nt: TGTGCCATCAGTGAGTCGATAGCGGGAGAATCGGAGACCCAGTACTTC
d_gene: TRBD2
abundance: .
j_gene: TRBJ2-5
v_gene: TRBV10-3
len: 16

CDR3aa: CASSLGLSSYNEQFF
CDR3nt: TGTGCCAGCAGCTTGGGCTTGAGCTCCTACAATGAGCAGTTCTTC
d_gene: .
abundance: .
j_gene: TRBJ2-1
v_gene: TRBV7-3
len: 15

CDR3aa: CASSFEFPYEQYF
CDR3nt: TGTGCCAGCAGCTTCGAATTTCCCTACGAGCAGTACTTC
d_gene: .
abundance: .
j_gene: TRBJ2-7
v_gene: TRBV11-2
len: 13

CDR3aa: CASSIRQLYNEQFF
CDR3nt: TGTGCCAGCAGCATCCGACAGCTTTACAATGAGCAGTTCTTC
d_gene: .
abundance: .
j_gene: TRBJ2-1
v_gene: TRBV7-9
len: 14

CDR3aa: CASSQVTGGGYEQFF
CDR3nt: TGTGCCAGCAGCCAAGTGACCGGGGGAGGGTATGAGCAGTTCTTC
d_gene: TRBD2
abundance: .
j_gene: TRBJ2-1
v_gene: TRBV4-2
len: 15

CDR3aa: CASSLGGSTEAFF
CDR3nt: TGTGCCAGCAGCTTAGGAGGGAGCACTGAAGCTTTCTTT
d_gene: .
abundance: .
j_gene: TRBJ1-1
v_gene: TRBV13
len: 13

CDR3aa: CASKWLGEQYF
CDR3nt: TGTGCCAGCAAGTGGCTGGGTGAGCAGTACTTC
d_gene: .
abundance: .
j_gene: TRBJ2-7
v_gene: TRBV7-9
len: 11

CDR3aa: CASGQGLREKSYEQYF
CDR3nt: TGTGCCAGCGGCCAAGGGTTGCGGGAGAAGTCTTACGAGCAGTACTTC
d_gene: TRBD2
abundance: .
j_gene: TRBJ2-7
v_gene: TRBV6-6
len: 16

CDR3aa: CASSAAGFIYEQYF
CDR3nt: TGTGCCAGCAGCGCCGCGGGATTCATCTACGAGCAGTACTTC
d_gene: .
abundance: .
j_gene: TRBJ2-7
v_gene: TRBV13
len: 14

CDR3aa: CASSFGPGQGYEQYF
CDR3nt: TGTGCCAGCAGCTTCGGACCGGGACAAGGCTACGAGCAGTACTTC
d_gene: .
abundance: .
j_gene: TRBJ2-7
v_gene: TRBV7-6
len: 15

CDR3aa: CASSLGTYEQYF
CDR3nt: TGTGCCAGCAGCTTAGGGACTTACGAGCAGTACTTC
d_gene: .
abundance: few
j_gene: TRBJ2-7
v_gene: TRBV7-8
len: 12

CDR3aa: CASSLLRAAGELFF
CDR3nt: TGTGCCAGCAGTTTATTAAGGGCGGCCGGGGAGCTGTTTTTT
d_gene: .
abundance: .
j_gene: TRBJ2-2
v_gene: TRBV28
len: 14

CDR3aa: CASSLGRGYEQYF
CDR3nt: TGTGCCAGCAGTTTAGGCAGGGGTTACGAGCAGTACTTC
d_gene: .
abundance: .
j_gene: TRBJ2-7
v_gene: TRBV27
len: 13

CDR3aa: CASSLGFGGGLNTEAFF
CDR3nt: TGTGCCAGCAGCTTGGGTTTTGGGGGGGGCCTGAACACTGAAGCTTTCTTT
d_gene: .
abundance: .
j_gene: TRBJ1-1
v_gene: TRBV11-2
len: 17

CDR3aa: CASTDRAGELFF
CDR3nt: TGTGCCAGCACCGACAGGGCCGGGGAGCTGTTTTTT
d_gene: TRBD1
abundance: .
j_gene: TRBJ2-2
v_gene: TRBV2
len: 12

CDR3aa: CAWSVGAGDNEKLFF
CDR3nt: TGTGCCTGGAGTGTAGGGGCAGGAGATAATGAAAAACTGTTTTTT
d_gene: .
abundance: .
j_gene: TRBJ1-4
v_gene: TRBV30
len: 15

CDR3aa: CASSLEASRSYEQYF
CDR3nt: TGTGCCAGCAGCTTAGAGGCCAGTCGCTCCTACGAGCAGTACTTC
d_gene: .
abundance: .
j_gene: TRBJ2-7
v_gene: TRBV11-2
len: 15

CDR3aa: CATSRDLSYNEQFF
CDR3nt: TGTGCCACCAGCAGAGATCTCTCCTACAATGAGCAGTTCTTC
d_gene: .
abundance: .
j_gene: TRBJ2-1
v_gene: TRBV15
len: 14

CDR3aa: CASSIDRDSGIGNTIYF
CDR3nt: TGTGCCAGTAGTATAGACCGGGACAGCGGGATTGGAAACACCATATATTTT
d_gene: TRBD1
abundance: .
j_gene: TRBJ1-3
v_gene: TRBV19
len: 17

CDR3aa: CASSDRGYGYTF
CDR3nt: TGTGCCAGCAGCGACAGGGGCTATGGCTACACCTTC
d_gene: TRBD1
abundance: once
j_gene: TRBJ1-2
v_gene: TRBV11-3
len: 12

CDR3aa: CASSLERGEEQYF
CDR3nt: TGTGCCAGCAGCTTAGAGCGCGGTGAGGAGCAGTACTTC
d_gene: .
abundance: once
j_gene: TRBJ2-7
v_gene: TRBV7-8
len: 13

CDR3aa: CATEPGQGTHEQYF
CDR3nt: TGTGCCACCGAACCGGGACAGGGGACCCACGAGCAGTACTTC
d_gene: TRBD1
abundance: once
j_gene: TRBJ2-7
v_gene: TRBV10-3
len: 14